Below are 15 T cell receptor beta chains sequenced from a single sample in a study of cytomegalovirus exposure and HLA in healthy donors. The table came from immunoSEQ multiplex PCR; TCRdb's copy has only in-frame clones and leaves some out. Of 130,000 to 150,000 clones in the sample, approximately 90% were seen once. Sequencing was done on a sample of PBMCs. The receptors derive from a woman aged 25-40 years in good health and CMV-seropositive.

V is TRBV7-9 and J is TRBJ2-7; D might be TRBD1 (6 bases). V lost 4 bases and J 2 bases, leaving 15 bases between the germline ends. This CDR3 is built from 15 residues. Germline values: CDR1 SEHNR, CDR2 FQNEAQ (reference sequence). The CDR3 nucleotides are TGTGCCAGCAGCTCAAACATGGACAGACCCTACGAGCAGTACTTC. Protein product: CASSSNMDRPYEQYF.

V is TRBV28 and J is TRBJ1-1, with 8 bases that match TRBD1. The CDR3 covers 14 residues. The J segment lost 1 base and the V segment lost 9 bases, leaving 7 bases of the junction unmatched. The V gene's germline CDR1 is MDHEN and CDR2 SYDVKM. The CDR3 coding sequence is TGTGCCAGTGACCCCGGGACAGGGAACACTGAAGCTTTCTTT. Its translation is CASDPGTGNTEAFF.

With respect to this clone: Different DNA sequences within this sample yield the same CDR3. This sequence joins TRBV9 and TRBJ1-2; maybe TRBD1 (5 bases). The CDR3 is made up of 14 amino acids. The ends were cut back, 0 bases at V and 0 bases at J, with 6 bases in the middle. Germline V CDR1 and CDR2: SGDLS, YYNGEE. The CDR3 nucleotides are TGTGCCAGCAGCGTAGGGGGGGCTAACTATGGCTACACCTTC. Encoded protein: CASSVGGANYGYTF.

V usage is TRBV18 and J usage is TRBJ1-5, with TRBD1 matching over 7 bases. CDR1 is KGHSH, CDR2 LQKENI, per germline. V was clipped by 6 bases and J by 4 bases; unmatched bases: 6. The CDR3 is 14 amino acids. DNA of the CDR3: TGTGCCAGCTCTCAACAGGGGTCAAATCAGCCCCAGCATTTT. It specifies CASSQQGSNQPQHF. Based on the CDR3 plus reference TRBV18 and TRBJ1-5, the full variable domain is NAGVMQNPRHLVRRRGQEARLRCSPMKGHSHVYWYRQLPEEGLKFMVYLQKENIIDESGMPKERFSAEFPKEGPSILRIQQVVRGDSAAYFCASSQQGSNQPQHFGDGTRLSIL.

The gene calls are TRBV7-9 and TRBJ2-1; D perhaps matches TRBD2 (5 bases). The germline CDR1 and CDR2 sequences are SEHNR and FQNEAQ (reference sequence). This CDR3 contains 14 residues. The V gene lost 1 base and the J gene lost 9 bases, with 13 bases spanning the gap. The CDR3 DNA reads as TGTGCCAGCAGCTTAGATCGGGCTAGCTTTGAGCAGTTCTTC. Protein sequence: CASSLDRASFEQFF.

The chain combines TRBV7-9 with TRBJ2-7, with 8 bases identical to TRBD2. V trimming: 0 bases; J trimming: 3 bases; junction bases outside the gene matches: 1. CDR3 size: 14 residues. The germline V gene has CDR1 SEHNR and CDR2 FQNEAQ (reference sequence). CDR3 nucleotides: TGTGCCAGCAGCTTAGCAGGGACTAGCTACGAGCAGTACTTC. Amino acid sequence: CASSLAGTSYEQYF.

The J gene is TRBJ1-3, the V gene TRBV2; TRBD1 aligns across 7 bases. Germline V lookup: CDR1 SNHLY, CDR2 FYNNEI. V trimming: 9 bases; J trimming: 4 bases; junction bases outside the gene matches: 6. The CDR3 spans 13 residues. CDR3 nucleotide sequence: TGTGCCAGTGCCAGGGGGAGCGGAAACACCATATATTTT. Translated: CASARGSGNTIYF.

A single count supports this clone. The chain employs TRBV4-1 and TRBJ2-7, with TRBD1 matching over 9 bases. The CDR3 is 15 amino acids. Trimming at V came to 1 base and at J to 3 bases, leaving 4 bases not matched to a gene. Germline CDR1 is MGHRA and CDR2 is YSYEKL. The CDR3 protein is CASSQAGTGSYEQYF. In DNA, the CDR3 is TGCGCCAGCAGCCAAGCCGGGACAGGGAGCTACGAGCAGTACTTC.

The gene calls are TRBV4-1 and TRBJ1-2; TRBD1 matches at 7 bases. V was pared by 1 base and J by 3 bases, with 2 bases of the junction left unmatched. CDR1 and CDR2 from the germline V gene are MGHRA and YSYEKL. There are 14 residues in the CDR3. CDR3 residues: CASSQGRGDYGYTF. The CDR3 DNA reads TGCGCCAGCAGCCAAGGCAGGGGGGACTATGGCTACACCTTC.

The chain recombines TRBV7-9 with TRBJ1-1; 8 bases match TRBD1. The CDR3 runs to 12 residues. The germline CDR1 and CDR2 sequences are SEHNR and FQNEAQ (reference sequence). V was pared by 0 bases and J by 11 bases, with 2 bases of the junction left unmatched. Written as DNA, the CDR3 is TGTGCCAGCAGCTTAGCGACAGGGGACGCTTTCTTT. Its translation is CASSLATGDAFF.

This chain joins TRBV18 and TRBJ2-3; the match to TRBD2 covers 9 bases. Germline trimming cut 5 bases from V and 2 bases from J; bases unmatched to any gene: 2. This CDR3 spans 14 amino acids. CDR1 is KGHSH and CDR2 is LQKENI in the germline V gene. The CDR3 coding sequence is TGTGCCAGCTCATGGACTAGCGCCACAGATACGCAGTATTTT. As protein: CASSWTSATDTQYF.

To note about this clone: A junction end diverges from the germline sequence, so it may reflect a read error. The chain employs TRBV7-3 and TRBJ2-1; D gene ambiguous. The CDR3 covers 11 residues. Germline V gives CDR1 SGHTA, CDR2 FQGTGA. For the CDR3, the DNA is TGTGCCAGCAGCTCCGACAATGAGCAGTTCTTC. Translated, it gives CASSSDNEQFF.

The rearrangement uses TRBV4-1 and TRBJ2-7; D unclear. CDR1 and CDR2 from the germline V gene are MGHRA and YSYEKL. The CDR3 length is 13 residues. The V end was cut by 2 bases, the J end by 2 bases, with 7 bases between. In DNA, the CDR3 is TGCGCCAGCAGCCAAATAGAGCCCTACGAGCAGTACTTC. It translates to CASSQIEPYEQYF.

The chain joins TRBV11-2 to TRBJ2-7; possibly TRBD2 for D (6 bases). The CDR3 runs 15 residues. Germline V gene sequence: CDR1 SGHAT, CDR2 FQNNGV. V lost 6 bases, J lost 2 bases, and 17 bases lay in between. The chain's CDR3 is CASRPGSYSTYEQYF. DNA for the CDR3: TGTGCCAGCAGACCCGGGAGCTATTCAACCTACGAGCAGTACTTC.

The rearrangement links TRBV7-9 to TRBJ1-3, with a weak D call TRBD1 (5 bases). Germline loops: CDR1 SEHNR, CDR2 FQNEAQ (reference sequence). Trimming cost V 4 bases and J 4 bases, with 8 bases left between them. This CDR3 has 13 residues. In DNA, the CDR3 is TGTGCCAGCAGCTCCCCAGGGGGAAACACCATATATTTT. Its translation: CASSSPGGNTIYF.